This T cell receptor (beta chain) was sequenced for a study of blood T cells in healthy people across ages. Germline lookup yields CDR1 SGHVS and CDR2 FNYEAQ. V lost 4 bases and J lost 3; bases outside the gene matches: 3. The CDR3 runs to 17 residues. Together with a sample-barcoded 5' primer, a J-beta primer mix was included in a second PCR lasting roughly 7 to 11 cycles. TCRdb fed the 5' RACE reads into MiXCR, producing one record per CDR3 protein. This table holds 600,000 to 1,000,000 distinct CDR3 sequences, more than 45% found once. The chain employs TRBV7-6 and TRBJ2-1; 16 bases are a match to TRBD2. The receptor's source is a young man in good health. The sequencing input was blood. This CDR3 is CASSWGTSGRGYNEQFF. The CDR3 nucleotides read TGTGCCAGCAGCTGGGGGACTAGCGGGAGGGGCTACAATGAGCAGTTCTTC.